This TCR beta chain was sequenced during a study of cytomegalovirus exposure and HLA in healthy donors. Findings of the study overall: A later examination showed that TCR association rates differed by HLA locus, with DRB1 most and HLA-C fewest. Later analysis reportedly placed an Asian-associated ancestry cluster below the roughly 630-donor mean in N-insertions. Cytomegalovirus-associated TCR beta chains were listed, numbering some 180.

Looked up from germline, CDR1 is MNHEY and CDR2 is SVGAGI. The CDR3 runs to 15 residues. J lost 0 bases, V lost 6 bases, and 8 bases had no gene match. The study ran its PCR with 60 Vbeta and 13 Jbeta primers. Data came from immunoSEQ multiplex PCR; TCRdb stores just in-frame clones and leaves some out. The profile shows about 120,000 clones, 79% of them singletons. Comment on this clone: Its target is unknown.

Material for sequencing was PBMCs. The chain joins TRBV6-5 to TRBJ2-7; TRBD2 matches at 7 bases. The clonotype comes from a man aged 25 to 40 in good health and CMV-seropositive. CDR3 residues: CASSHGLADSYEQYF. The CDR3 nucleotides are TGTGCCAGCAGCCACGGGCTAGCGGACTCCTACGAGCAGTACTTC.